This TCR beta chain was sequenced for a study of regulatory T cells in long-lasting Graves disease. The study's findings and limits: The number of shared public clonotypes was higher in persistent patients (more than 2,500) than new patients (just over 950). Persistent disease showed a preference for TRBV28, TRBJ1-2 and TRBJ2-5. Persistent Graves' patients showed less TCR diversity than newly diagnosed patients showed.

TCRdb re-called the reads with MiXCR, one entry per CDR3 protein. The sample consists of roughly 600 distinct CDR3 sequences, around 70% of them appearing once. RNA isolated from PBMCs was used to make the TCR library. The CDR3 is 15 residues long. The germline V gene has CDR1 MNHEY and CDR2 SVGEGT. V lost 6 bases and J lost 2, with 11 bases in between. Notes on this clonotype: Its antigen is still unknown.

This chain connects TRBV6-2 or TRBV6-3 to TRBJ1-6; D gene ambiguous. This receptor was identified in a female donor with Graves disease. The sample was peripheral blood mononuclear cells (PBMCs), taken with antithyroid drug treatment, in newly diagnosed or persistent Graves disease (not recorded which). CDR3 coding DNA: TGTGCCAGCAGACCCTCGGGAACCTATAATTCACCCCTCCACTTT. It specifies CASRPSGTYNSPLHF.